Listed below are T cell receptor beta chains from one sample, sequenced in a study of cytomegalovirus exposure and HLA in healthy donors. The repertoire was sequenced with immunoSEQ multiplex PCR; TCRdb's copy has only in-frame clones and lacks some. The repertoire holds 95,000 to 150,000 clones, with around 76% as singletons. The specimen sequenced was PBMCs. The receptors originated from a woman aged 60-75 years in good health and CMV-seropositive. The CDR3 runs from the conserved cysteine through the conserved F or W. A D gene is named only where the DNA matches it firmly. Clone size is stated in some rows and not others, as once, few, many or a class when expanded.

>TRBV5-1|TRBJ2-7|TRBD1|.|16
CASSLAGTGQPYEQYF
TGCGCCAGCAGCTTGGCCGGGACAGGGCAACCCTACGAGCAGTACTTC
>TRBV29-1|TRBJ2-7|.|.|11
CSVRDTNEQYF
TGCAGCGTTCGGGACACCAACGAGCAGTACTTC
>TRBV7-3|TRBJ1-2|TRBD1|.|12
CASSSGTDGYTF
TGTGCCAGCAGCTCCGGGACAGATGGCTACACCTTC
>TRBV7-3|TRBJ1-1|.|once|15
CASSLTPIGDTEAFF
TGTGCCAGCAGCTTAACTCCAATCGGGGACACTGAAGCTTTCTTT
>TRBV11-1|TRBJ2-5|.|.|14
CASSLNRGKETQYF
TGTGCCAGCAGCTTAAATAGGGGGAAAGAGACCCAGTACTTC
>TRBV18|TRBJ2-1|.|.|14
CASSQETEYNEQFF
TGTGCCAGCTCCCAAGAGACAGAGTACAATGAGCAGTTCTTC
>TRBV29-1|TRBJ2-1|.|.|14
CSGLDRVLYNEQFF
TGCAGCGGACTAGACAGGGTCCTCTACAATGAGCAGTTCTTC
>TRBV19|TRBJ2-2|TRBD2|few|17
CASSMEGLAKGSGELFF
TGTGCCAGTAGTATGGAAGGACTAGCGAAGGGGTCCGGGGAGCTGTTTTTT
>TRBV7-2|TRBJ1-2|.|.|13
CASSQRGNRGYTF
TGTGCCAGCAGCCAGAGAGGAAATCGGGGCTACACCTTC
>TRBV11-3|TRBJ1-1|.|.|13
CASSLGADTEAFF
TGTGCCAGCAGCTTAGGGGCAGACACTGAAGCTTTCTTT
>TRBV11-2|TRBJ2-7|.|.|15
CASSRSGQPTYEQYF
TGTGCCAGCAGCCGTTCCGGACAGCCCACGTACGAGCAGTACTTC
>TRBV19|TRBJ1-2|.|few|14
CASSRQRSRGGYTF
TGTGCCAGTAGTCGGCAGCGCTCCCGAGGCGGCTACACCTTC
>TRBV7-2|TRBJ2-1|TRBD2|.|18
CASSSLHPTSGPYNEQFF
TGTGCCAGCAGCTCCCTCCATCCGACTAGCGGGCCTTACAATGAGCAGTTCTTC
>TRBV5-1|TRBJ2-7|.|.|15
CASSFRTEVSYEQYF
TGCGCCAGCAGCTTCAGGACAGAGGTCTCCTACGAGCAGTACTTC
>TRBV2|TRBJ1-1|.|.|15
CASSELGQTNTEAFF
TGTGCCAGCAGTGAATTGGGCCAGACGAACACGGAAGCTTTCTTT
>TRBV19|TRBJ1-2|TRBD1|few|15
CASSISRTGDYGYTF
TGTGCCAGTAGTATCTCCCGAACAGGGGACTATGGCTACACCTTC
>TRBV18|TRBJ2-1|TRBD2|.|16
CASSPLLAGGYNEQFF
TGTGCCAGCTCACCACTACTAGCGGGAGGGTACAATGAGCAGTTCTTC
>TRBV7-2|TRBJ1-2|.|.|14
CASSSDTGYYGYTF
TGTGCCAGCAGCTCGGACACCGGTTACTATGGCTACACCTTC
>TRBV9|TRBJ2-7|.|.|15
CASSVGSGTAYEQYF
TGTGCCAGCAGCGTAGGTTCGGGAACAGCCTACGAGCAGTACTTC
>TRBV18|TRBJ2-4|TRBD1|.|15
CASSDRDSTKNSQYF
TGTGCCAGCTCCGACAGGGATTCGACCAAAAACAGTCAGTACTTC
>TRBV2|TRBJ1-3|TRBD1|.|15
CASREDRTMKLTIYF
TGTGCCAGCAGGGAGGACAGGACTATGAAACTCACCATATATTTT
>TRBV27|TRBJ1-2|TRBD1|.|15
CASSSQGAGNYGYTF
TGTGCCAGCAGTTCCCAGGGGGCGGGGAACTATGGCTACACCTTC